The 8 T cell receptor beta chains in this list originate from one sample, sequenced in a study of cytomegalovirus exposure and HLA in healthy donors. Both 60 Vbeta primers and 13 Jbeta primers went into the PCR. Method: immunoSEQ multiplex PCR; TCRdb's copy keeps in-frame clones and lacks some. The sample features around 200,000 clones, with about 0.81% in its top ten. The sequencing input was PBMCs. These receptors were taken from a woman aged 18-29 years in good health and CMV-seropositive.

V usage is TRBV6-6 and J usage is TRBJ1-5, with TRBD1 matching 7 bases. The CDR3 contains 15 residues. Germline V gene data show CDR1 as MNHNY and CDR2 as SVGAGI (reference sequence). Losses at the gene ends were 6 bases for V and 4 bases for J; bases not matched to a gene: 9. The CDR3 DNA reads TGTGCCAGCAGCCTGAAGACAGGGTGGAATCAGCCCCAGCATTTT. Translated, it gives CASSLKTGWNQPQHF.

The rearrangement uses TRBV6-1 and TRBJ1-1; a possible D gene is TRBD1 (6 bases). The CDR3 consists of 14 residues. Trimming shortened V by 6 bases and J by 0 bases, and 11 bases separated the two germline ends. CDR1 is MNHNS, CDR2 SASEGT, per germline. CDR3 protein: CASSVQGMNTEAFF. As DNA, the CDR3 is TGTGCCAGCAGCGTACAGGGTATGAACACTGAAGCTTTCTTT.

The J gene is TRBJ2-1, the V gene TRBV19; TRBD2 is a possible D gene (5 bases). The V gene lost 5 bases and the J gene lost 9 bases, with 11 bases spanning the gap. This CDR3 region has 12 residues. Germline loops: CDR1 LNHDA, CDR2 SQIVND (reference sequence). The CDR3 is CASSPIGGEQFF. Here the CDR3 DNA reads TGTGCCAGTAGTCCTATCGGAGGTGAGCAGTTCTTC.

The chain recombines TRBV18 with TRBJ1-1; 7 bases are shared with TRBD1. This CDR3 region has 14 residues. V gave up 6 bases and J gave up 7 bases; unmatched junction bases: 11. CDR1 is KGHSH, CDR2 LQKENI, per germline. The CDR3 bases are TGTGCCAGCTCGTCCCGGGACAGTGCATATGAAGCTTTCTTT. Its protein is CASSSRDSAYEAFF.

The chain employs TRBV7-9 and TRBJ1-2; D possibly corresponds to TRBD1 (5 bases). Trimming cost V 5 bases and J 8 bases, with 15 bases left between them. This CDR3 spans 13 amino acids. Germline CDR1 SEHNR, CDR2 FQNEAQ (reference sequence). The DNA for the CDR3 is TGTGCCAGCAGCCCCAAGGGGCCCGACGGCTACACCTTC. Its protein is CASSPKGPDGYTF. The whole variable domain, filled in from reference TRBV7-9 and TRBJ1-2, reads DTGVSQNPRHKITKRGQNVTFRCDPISEHNRLYWYRQTLGQGPEFLTYFQNEAQLEKSRLLSDRFSAERPKGSFSTLEIQRTEQGDSAMYLCASSPKGPDGYTFGSGTRLTVV.

V gene TRBV4-1 combines with J gene TRBJ1-3, with TRBD1 identical over 8 bases. Germline V gene lookup returns CDR1 MGHRA and CDR2 YSYEKL. J lost 3 bases, V lost 0 bases, and 4 bases had no gene match. The CDR3 sequence is 16 residues long. DNA of the CDR3: TGCGCCAGCAGCCAAGATCAGGGGGCGCTTGGAAACACCATATATTTT. This codes for CASSQDQGALGNTIYF.

The V and J genes are TRBV6-1 and TRBJ1-5; 8 bases map to TRBD1. Germline lookup yields CDR1 MNHNS and CDR2 SASEGT. This CDR3 has 13 residues. V dropped 4 bases and J dropped 6; count of bases not matched to a gene: 2. Here the CDR3 reads CASSAQGAQPQHF. DNA of the CDR3: TGTGCCAGCAGTGCGCAGGGGGCTCAGCCCCAGCATTTT.

The rearrangement uses TRBV6-6 and TRBJ1-6; 7 bases line up with TRBD1. Germline lookup yields CDR1 MNHNY and CDR2 SVGAGI (reference sequence). The CDR3 has 14 residues. The V and J ends lost 6 bases and 9 bases, in that order; junction bases with no gene match: 8. As DNA, the CDR3 is TGTGCCAGCAGCCCCACAGGGGCTGGTTCACCCCTCCACTTT. It translates to CASSPTGAGSPLHF.